This entry lists 18 T cell receptor beta chains sequenced from one sample in a study of blood T cell repertoires in COVID-19. Assay used: immunoSEQ multiplex PCR; TCRdb lists only in-frame clones, some missing. The table lists approximately 310,000 clones, over 75% of them singletons, with under 2.5% in the top ten. The sequenced sample consisted of PBMCs or T cells enriched from blood (not recorded which). These receptors all stem from a man under 40 who had recovered from COVID-19.

This chain joins TRBV28 and TRBJ1-2; D is unresolved. The length of the CDR3 is 12 residues. The V end lost 5 bases, the J end lost 1 base, and 5 bases lay between the germline ends. Germline CDR1 MDHEN, CDR2 SYDVKM. CDR3 sequence: CASSPLNYGYTF. DNA for the CDR3: TGTGCCAGCAGTCCCCTTAACTATGGCTACACCTTC.

This chain uses TRBV11-2 with TRBJ2-1, with no clear D. Germline-derived CDR1 and CDR2 are SGHAT and FQNNGV. This CDR3 region has 11 residues. Trimming pared 5 bases from V and 8 bases from J, leaving 7 bases between. CDR3: CASSTYDEQFF. The CDR3 DNA sequence: TGTGCCAGCAGCACATACGATGAGCAGTTCTTC.

V gene TRBV10-3 combines with J gene TRBJ1-3, with 8 bases fitting TRBD1. Germline CDR1 reads ENHRY; CDR2 reads SYGVKD. CDR3 length: 16 amino acids. Losses at the gene ends were 6 bases for V and 0 bases for J; bases not matched to a gene: 7. CDR3 protein: CAIRRTGLSSGNTIYF. CDR3 DNA sequence: TGTGCCATCAGGAGGACAGGGTTAAGCTCTGGAAACACCATATATTTT.

This clone was counted a single time. CDR3 bases: TGTGCCAGCAGCTCACAAGTCCCGGGACACGGCTACACCTTC. Encoded protein: CASSSQVPGHGYTF. The chain combines TRBV5-5 with TRBJ1-2; weak D call: TRBD1 (6 bases). This CDR3 contains 14 residues. CDR1 SGHKS and CDR2 YYEKEE come from the germline V gene (reference sequence). Trimming stripped 3 bases from V and 8 bases from J, with 17 bases between. The full variable domain, with the rest looked up from reference TRBV5-5 and TRBJ1-2, is DAGVTQSPTHLIKTRGQQVTLRCSPISGHKSVSWYQQVLGQGPQFIFQYYEKEERGRGNFPDRFSARQFPNYSSELNVNALLLGDSALYLCASSSQVPGHGYTFGSGTRLTVV.

The genes are TRBV4-1 and TRBJ2-7, with D maybe TRBD1 (6 bases). This CDR3 has 15 amino acids. Germline CDR1 reads MGHRA; CDR2 reads YSYEKL. With 1 base removed from V and 5 bases from J, the gap between germline ends came to 15 bases. Written as DNA, the CDR3 is TGCGCCAGCAGCCAAGGGTCAACAGGGCGTCACGAGCAGTACTTC. Encoded protein: CASSQGSTGRHEQYF.

The chain combines TRBV29-1 with TRBJ1-6, with unresolved D. The CDR3 runs to 13 residues. Germline assignment: CDR1 SQVTM and CDR2 ANQGSEA. Trimming pared 4 bases from V and 8 bases from J, leaving 12 bases between. CDR3 bases: TGCAGCGTTGCTTCCGGAGAGGATTCACCCCTCCACTTT. This codes for CSVASGEDSPLHF.

The chain links TRBV9 to TRBJ2-7; 11 bases map to TRBD1. V shed 2 bases, J shed 3 bases, and the junction held 4 bases outside the gene matches. Germline CDR1 is SGDLS and CDR2 is YYNGEE. This CDR3 has 15 amino acids. The CDR3: CASSVRGQGGYEQYF. The DNA for the CDR3 is TGTGCCAGCAGCGTGCGGGGACAGGGGGGCTACGAGCAGTACTTC.

The V call is TRBV6-6, the J call TRBJ1-5; D is possibly TRBD1 (5 bases). The CDR3 is 14 residues long. Germline values: CDR1 MNHNY, CDR2 SVGAGI (reference sequence). V shed 6 bases and J shed 7 bases, with 16 bases lying between them. As DNA, the CDR3 is TGTGCCAGCAGCCCCGACAGCTCGTACCAGCCCCAGCATTTT. It translates to CASSPDSSYQPQHF.

V is TRBV30 and J is TRBJ1-2, with D unresolved. Per the germline V gene, CDR1 is GTSNPN and CDR2 is SVGIG (reference sequence). Trimming removed 0 bases at V and 0 bases at J, with 11 bases between. The CDR3 contains 15 residues. In nucleotides, the CDR3 is TGTGCCTGGAGTGTAGAAGGGAGGGCTAACTATGGCTACACCTTC. It specifies CAWSVEGRANYGYTF.

The chain couples TRBV5-4 to TRBJ2-5; 9 nucleotides align to TRBD2. Germline V gene lookup returns CDR1 SGHNT and CDR2 YYREEE (reference sequence). The V and J ends lost 3 bases and 3 bases, in that order; junction bases with no gene match: 6. The CDR3 sequence is 15 residues long. CDR3 DNA sequence: TGTGCCAGCAGCTCCCTGGGACTAGCAGAAGAGACCCAGTACTTC. It codes for CASSSLGLAEETQYF.

This clone was observed a single time. The V and J genes are TRBV2 and TRBJ1-1, with 8 bases identical to TRBD1. Germline assignment: CDR1 SNHLY and CDR2 FYNNEI. The V segment lost 6 bases and the J segment 3 bases; nucleotides outside the gene matches: 15. The CDR3 has 17 residues. The CDR3 sequence: CASRNNKLQGAYTEAFF. The CDR3, as DNA: TGTGCCAGCAGGAATAATAAGCTGCAGGGGGCTTACACTGAAGCTTTCTTT. Looking up the rest from reference TRBV2 and TRBJ1-1 gives the full variable domain: EPEVTQTPSHQVTQMGQEVILRCVPISNHLYFYWYRQILGQKVEFLVSFYNNEISEKSEIFDDQFSVERPDGSNFTLKIRSTKLEDSAMYFCASRNNKLQGAYTEAFFGQGTRLTVV.

CDR3 nucleotides: TGTGCCAGCAGCTTAGGCGGGACAGGGTATCAGCCCCAGCATTTT. Its protein is CASSLGGTGYQPQHF. The chain joins TRBV7-9 to TRBJ1-5, with 9 bases identical to TRBD1. J lost 5 bases, V lost 1 base, and 3 bases had no gene match. The germline V gene encodes CDR1 SEHNR and CDR2 FQNEAQ (reference sequence). CDR3 length equals 15 residues. The complete variable domain, with remaining parts taken from reference TRBV7-9 and TRBJ1-5, reads DTGVSQNPRHKITKRGQNVTFRCDPISEHNRLYWYRQTLGQGPEFLTYFQNEAQLEKSRLLSDRFSAERPKGSFSTLEIQRTEQGDSAMYLCASSLGGTGYQPQHFGDGTRLSIL.

V and J are TRBV9 and TRBJ1-2; D is ambiguous. CDR3 size: 16 residues. Germline loops: CDR1 SGDLS, CDR2 YYNGEE. Trimming removed 3 bases at V and 5 bases at J, with 20 bases between. The CDR3 DNA reads TGTGCCAGCAGCGAGGGAGGACGTCTCGGCTTGTATGGCTACACCTTC. This sequence encodes CASSEGGRLGLYGYTF.

This chain connects TRBV7-2 to TRBJ1-2, with D tentatively TRBD1 (5 bases). Germline V lookup: CDR1 SGHTA, CDR2 FQGNSA. V lost 6 bases and J 6 bases, leaving 29 bases between the germline ends. The CDR3 extends over 18 amino acids. CDR3: CASSLRSMAGHPGNGYTF. CDR3 nucleotides: TGTGCCAGCAGTCTGAGGAGTATGGCAGGCCACCCAGGGAATGGCTACACCTTC. The full variable domain, completed using reference TRBV7-2 and TRBJ1-2, is GAGVSQSPSNKVTEKGKDVELRCDPISGHTALYWYRQSLGQGLEFLIYFQGNSAPDKSGLPSDRFSAERTGGSVSTLTIQRTQQEDSAVYLCASSLRSMAGHPGNGYTFGSGTRLTVV.

This chain links TRBV5-1 with TRBJ2-1; 7 bases align to TRBD1. Germline assignment: CDR1 SGHRS and CDR2 YFSETQ. V was clipped by 0 bases and J by 3 bases; unmatched bases: 3. The CDR3 loop spans 15 amino acids. For the CDR3, the DNA is TGCGCCAGCAGCTTGGAGACAGGGTACTACAATGAGCAGTTCTTC. Protein: CASSLETGYYNEQFF. The full variable domain, with the rest looked up from reference TRBV5-1 and TRBJ2-1, is KAGVTQTPRYLIKTRGQQVTLSCSPISGHRSVSWYQQTPGQGLQFLFEYFSETQRNKGNFPGRFSGRQFSNSRSEMNVSTLELGDSALYLCASSLETGYYNEQFFGPGTRLTVL.

V gene TRBV2 combines with J gene TRBJ1-1, with D unclear. Germline CDR1 is SNHLY and CDR2 is FYNNEI. V was shortened by 7 bases and J by 2 bases, with 14 bases between the two germline ends. The CDR3 loop spans 14 amino acids. For the CDR3, the DNA is TGTGCCAGCAAGCCTACGCGGGTAAACACTGAAGCTTTCTTT. Translated: CASKPTRVNTEAFF.

CDR3 sequence: CASSRDTGNQPQHF. Written as DNA, the CDR3 is TGCGCCAGCAGTAGAGATACAGGGAATCAGCCCCAGCATTTT. This sequence joins TRBV5-1 and TRBJ1-5, with D maybe TRBD1 (6 bases). V gave up 5 bases and J gave up 4 bases, with 13 bases separating them. The CDR3 runs to 14 residues. Germline V lookup: CDR1 SGHRS, CDR2 YFSETQ.

The chain couples TRBV2 to TRBJ1-6; weak D call: TRBD1 (5 bases). CDR3 length: 18 residues. Per germline, CDR1 SNHLY and CDR2 FYNNEI. The V end lost 4 bases, the J end lost 9 bases, and 25 bases lay between the germline ends. CDR3: CASSVWMGGNERISPLHF. CDR3 sequence (DNA): TGTGCCAGCAGTGTATGGATGGGGGGAAATGAAAGGATTTCACCCCTCCACTTT.